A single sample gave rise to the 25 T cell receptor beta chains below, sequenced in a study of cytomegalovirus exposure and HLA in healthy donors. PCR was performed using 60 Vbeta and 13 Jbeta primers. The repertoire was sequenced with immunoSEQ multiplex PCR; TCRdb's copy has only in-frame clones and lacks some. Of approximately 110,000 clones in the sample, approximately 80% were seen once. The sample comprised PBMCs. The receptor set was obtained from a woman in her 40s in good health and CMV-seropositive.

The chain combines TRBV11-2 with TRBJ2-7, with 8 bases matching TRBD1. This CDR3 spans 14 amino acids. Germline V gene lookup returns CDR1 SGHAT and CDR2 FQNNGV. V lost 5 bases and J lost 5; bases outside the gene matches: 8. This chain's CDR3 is CASSRTGRRDEQYF. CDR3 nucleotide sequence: TGTGCCAGCAGCCGGACAGGGAGGAGGGACGAGCAGTACTTC.

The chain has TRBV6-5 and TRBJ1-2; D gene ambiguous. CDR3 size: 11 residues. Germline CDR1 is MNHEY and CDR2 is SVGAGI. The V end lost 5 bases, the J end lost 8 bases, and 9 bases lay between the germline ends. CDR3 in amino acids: CASSEERGYTF. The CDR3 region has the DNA TGTGCCAGCAGTGAGGAGCGGGGCTACACCTTC.

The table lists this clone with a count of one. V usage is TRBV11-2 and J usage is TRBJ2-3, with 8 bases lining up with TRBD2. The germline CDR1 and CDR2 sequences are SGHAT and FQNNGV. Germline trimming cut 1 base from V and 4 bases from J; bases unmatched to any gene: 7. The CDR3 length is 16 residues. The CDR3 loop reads CASSLGVAGPSDTQYF. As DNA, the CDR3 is TGTGCCAGCAGCTTAGGTGTAGCGGGGCCCTCAGATACGCAGTATTTT.

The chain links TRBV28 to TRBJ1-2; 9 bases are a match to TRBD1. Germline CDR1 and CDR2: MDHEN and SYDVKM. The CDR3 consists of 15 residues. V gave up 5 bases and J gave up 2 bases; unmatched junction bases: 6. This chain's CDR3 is CASSPRDRANYGYTF. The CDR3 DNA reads TGTGCCAGCAGTCCGAGGGACAGGGCAAACTATGGCTACACCTTC.

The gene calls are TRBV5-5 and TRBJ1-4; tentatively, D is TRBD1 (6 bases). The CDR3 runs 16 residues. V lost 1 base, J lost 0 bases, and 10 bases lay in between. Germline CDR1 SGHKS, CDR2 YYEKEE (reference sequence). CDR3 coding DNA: TGTGCCAGCAGCTTGACAGGGCTGGCAACTAATGAAAAACTGTTTTTT. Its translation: CASSLTGLATNEKLFF.

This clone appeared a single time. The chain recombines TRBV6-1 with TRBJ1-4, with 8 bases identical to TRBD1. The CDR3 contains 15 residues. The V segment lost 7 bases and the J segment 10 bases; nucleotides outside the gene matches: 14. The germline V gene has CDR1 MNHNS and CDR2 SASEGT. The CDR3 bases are TGTGCCAGCACTATGATCCGGGACAGGAGGGGAAAACTGTTTTTT. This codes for CASTMIRDRRGKLFF.

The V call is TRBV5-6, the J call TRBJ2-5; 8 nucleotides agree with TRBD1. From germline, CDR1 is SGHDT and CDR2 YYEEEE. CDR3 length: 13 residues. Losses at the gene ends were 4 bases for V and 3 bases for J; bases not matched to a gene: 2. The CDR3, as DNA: TGTGCCAGCAGCCGGGACAGGAAAGAGACCCAGTACTTC. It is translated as CASSRDRKETQYF.

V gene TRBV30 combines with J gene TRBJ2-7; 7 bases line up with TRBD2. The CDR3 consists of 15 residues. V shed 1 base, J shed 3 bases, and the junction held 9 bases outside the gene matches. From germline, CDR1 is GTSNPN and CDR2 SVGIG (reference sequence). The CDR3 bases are TGTGCCTGGAGTGGGGGGGGTGCGACTGGCTACGAGCAGTACTTC. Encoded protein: CAWSGGGATGYEQYF.

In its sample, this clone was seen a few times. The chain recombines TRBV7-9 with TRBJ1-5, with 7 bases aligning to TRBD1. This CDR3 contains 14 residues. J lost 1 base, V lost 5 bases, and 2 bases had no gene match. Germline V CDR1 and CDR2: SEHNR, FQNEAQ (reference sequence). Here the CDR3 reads CASSATGSNQPQHF. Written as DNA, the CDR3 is TGTGCCAGCAGCGCGACAGGGAGCAATCAGCCCCAGCATTTT.

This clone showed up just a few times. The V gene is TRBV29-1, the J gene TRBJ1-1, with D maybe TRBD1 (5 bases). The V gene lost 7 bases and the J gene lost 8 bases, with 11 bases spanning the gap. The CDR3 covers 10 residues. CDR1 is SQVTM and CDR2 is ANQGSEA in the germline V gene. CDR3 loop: CSDGGTEAFF. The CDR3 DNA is TGCAGCGATGGGGGGACCGAAGCTTTCTTT. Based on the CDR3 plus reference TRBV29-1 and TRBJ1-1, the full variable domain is SAVISQKPSRDICQRGTSLTIQCQVDSQVTMMFWYRQQPGQSLTLIATANQGSEATYESGFVIDKFPISRPNLTFSTLTVSNMSPEDSSIYLCSDGGTEAFFGQGTRLTVV.

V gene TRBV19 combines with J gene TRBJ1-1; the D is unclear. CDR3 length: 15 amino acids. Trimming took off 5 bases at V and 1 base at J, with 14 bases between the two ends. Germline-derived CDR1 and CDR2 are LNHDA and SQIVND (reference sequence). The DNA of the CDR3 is TGTGCCAGTAGTCCGCGCCTCAAAACGAACACTGAAGCTTTCTTT. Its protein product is CASSPRLKTNTEAFF.

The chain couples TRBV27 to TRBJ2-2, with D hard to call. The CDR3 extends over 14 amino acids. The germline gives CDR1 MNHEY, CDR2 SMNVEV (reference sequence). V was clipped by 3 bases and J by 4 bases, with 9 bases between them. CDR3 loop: CASSFIESTGELFF. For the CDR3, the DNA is TGTGCCAGCAGTTTTATTGAGAGCACCGGGGAGCTGTTTTTT.

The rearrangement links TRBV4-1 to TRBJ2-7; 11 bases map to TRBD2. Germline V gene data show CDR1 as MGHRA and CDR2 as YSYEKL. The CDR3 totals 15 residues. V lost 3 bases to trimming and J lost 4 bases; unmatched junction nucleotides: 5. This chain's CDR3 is CASSQGTSGLYEQYF. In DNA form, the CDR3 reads TGCGCCAGCAGCCAGGGGACTAGCGGACTTTACGAGCAGTACTTC.

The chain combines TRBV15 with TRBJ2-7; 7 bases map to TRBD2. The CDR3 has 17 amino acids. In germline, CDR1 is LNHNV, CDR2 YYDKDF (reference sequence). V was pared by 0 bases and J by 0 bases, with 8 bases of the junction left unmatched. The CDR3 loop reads CATSRDLGGYSSYEQYF. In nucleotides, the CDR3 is TGTGCCACCAGCAGAGATTTGGGAGGGTATTCCTCCTACGAGCAGTACTTC.

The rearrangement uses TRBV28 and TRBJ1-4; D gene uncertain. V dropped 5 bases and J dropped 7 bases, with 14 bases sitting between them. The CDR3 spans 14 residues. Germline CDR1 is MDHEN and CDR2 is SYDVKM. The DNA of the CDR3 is TGTGCCAGCAGTACCACTCGGAGCGGTGAAAAACTGTTTTTT. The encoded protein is CASSTTRSGEKLFF.

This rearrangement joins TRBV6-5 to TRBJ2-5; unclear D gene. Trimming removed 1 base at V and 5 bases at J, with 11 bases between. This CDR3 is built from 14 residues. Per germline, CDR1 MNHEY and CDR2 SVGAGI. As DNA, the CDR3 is TGTGCCAGCAGTTACTTGGCCCACGGGGAGACCCAGTACTTC. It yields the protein CASSYLAHGETQYF.

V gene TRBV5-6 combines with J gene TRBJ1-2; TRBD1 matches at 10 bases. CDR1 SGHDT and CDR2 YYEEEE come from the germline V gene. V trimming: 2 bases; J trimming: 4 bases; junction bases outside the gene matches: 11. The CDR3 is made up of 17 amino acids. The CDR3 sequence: CASSFWDRGFSGYGYTF. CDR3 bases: TGTGCCAGCAGCTTTTGGGACAGGGGTTTTAGCGGCTATGGCTACACCTTC.

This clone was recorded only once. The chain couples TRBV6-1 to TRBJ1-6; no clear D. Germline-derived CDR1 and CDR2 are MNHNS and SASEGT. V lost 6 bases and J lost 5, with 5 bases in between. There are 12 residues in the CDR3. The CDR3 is CASRRDNSPLHF. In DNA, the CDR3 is TGTGCCAGCAGGAGAGATAATTCACCCCTCCACTTT.

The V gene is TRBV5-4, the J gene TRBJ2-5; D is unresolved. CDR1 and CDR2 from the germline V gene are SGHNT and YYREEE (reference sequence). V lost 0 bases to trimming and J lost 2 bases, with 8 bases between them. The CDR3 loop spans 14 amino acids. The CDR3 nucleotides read TGTGCCAGCAGCTTGGGTAGCAGACAAGAGACCCAGTACTTC. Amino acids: CASSLGSRQETQYF.

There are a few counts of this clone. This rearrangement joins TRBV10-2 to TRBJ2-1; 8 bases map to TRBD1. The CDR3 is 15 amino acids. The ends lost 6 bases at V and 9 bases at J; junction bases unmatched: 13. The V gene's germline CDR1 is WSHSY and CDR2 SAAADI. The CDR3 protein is CASRSGQGIGGEQFF. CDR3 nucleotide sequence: TGCGCCAGCAGGTCCGGACAGGGTATAGGAGGTGAGCAGTTCTTC.

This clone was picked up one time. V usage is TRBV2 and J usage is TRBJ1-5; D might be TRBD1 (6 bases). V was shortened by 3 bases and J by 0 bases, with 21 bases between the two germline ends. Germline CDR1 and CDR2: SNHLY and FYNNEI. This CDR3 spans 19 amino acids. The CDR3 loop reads CASSDLPGRTVNSNQPQHF. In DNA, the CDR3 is TGTGCCAGCAGTGACCTACCTGGGCGGACAGTGAATAGCAATCAGCCCCAGCATTTT.

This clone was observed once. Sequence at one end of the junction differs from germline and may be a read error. CDR3 coding DNA: TGTGCCAGCAGCGTAGCTCCTGAGGGAGCCTACGAGCAGCACTTC. It codes for CASSVAPEGAYEQHF. This sequence joins TRBV9 and TRBJ2-7; tentatively, D is TRBD2 (5 bases). Germline-derived CDR1 and CDR2 are SGDLS and YYNGEE. CDR3 length: 15 amino acids. The complete variable domain, with remaining parts taken from reference TRBV9 and TRBJ2-7, reads DSGVTQTPKHLITATGQRVTLRCSPRSGDLSVYWYQQSLDQGLQFLIQYYNGEERAKGNILERFSAQQFPDLHSELNLSSLELGDSALYFCASSVAPEGAYEQHFGPGTRLTVT.

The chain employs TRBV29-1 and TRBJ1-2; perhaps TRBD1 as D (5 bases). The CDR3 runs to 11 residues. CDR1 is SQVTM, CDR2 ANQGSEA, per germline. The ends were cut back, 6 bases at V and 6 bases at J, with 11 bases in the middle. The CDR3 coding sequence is TGCAGCGTAAATGGGGGGGATGGCTACACCTTC. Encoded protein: CSVNGGDGYTF.

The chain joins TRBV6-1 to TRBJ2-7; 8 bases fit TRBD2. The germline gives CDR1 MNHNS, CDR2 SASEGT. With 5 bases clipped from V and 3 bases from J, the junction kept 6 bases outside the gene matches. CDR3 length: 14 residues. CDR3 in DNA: TGTGCCAGCAGTTCTAGCGGGTCACTCTACGAGCAGTACTTC. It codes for CASSSSGSLYEQYF.

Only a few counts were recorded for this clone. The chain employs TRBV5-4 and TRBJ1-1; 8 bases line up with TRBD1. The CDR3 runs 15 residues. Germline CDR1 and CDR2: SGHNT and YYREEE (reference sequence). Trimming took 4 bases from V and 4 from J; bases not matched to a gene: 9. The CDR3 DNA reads TGTGCCAGCAGCCAGAAACAGGGGGGCGGCACTGAAGCTTTCTTT. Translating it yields CASSQKQGGGTEAFF.